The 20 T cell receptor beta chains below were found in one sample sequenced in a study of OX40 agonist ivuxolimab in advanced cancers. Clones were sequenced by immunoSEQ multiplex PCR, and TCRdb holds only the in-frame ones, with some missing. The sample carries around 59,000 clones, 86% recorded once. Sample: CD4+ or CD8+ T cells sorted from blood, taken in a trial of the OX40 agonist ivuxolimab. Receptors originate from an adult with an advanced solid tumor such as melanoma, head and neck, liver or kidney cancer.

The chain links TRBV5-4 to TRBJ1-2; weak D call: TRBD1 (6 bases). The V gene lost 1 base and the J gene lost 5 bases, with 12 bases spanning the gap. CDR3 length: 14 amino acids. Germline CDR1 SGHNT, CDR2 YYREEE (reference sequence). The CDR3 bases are TGTGCCAGCAGCTTGCAGGGGATTTCATATGGCTACACCTTC. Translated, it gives CASSLQGISYGYTF.

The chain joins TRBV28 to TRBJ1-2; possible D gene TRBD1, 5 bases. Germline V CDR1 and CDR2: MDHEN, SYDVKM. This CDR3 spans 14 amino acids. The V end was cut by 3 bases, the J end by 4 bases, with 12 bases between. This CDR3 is CASSFGGRTYGYTF. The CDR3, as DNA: TGTGCCAGCAGTTTTGGGGGACGGACCTATGGCTACACCTTC.

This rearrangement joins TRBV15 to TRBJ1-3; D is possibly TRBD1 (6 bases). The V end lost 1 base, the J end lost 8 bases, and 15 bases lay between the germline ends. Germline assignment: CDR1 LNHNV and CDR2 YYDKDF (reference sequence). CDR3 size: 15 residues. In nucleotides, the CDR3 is TGTGCCACCAGCAGAGGACAGGAAAAGGGTTACACCATATATTTT. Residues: CATSRGQEKGYTIYF.

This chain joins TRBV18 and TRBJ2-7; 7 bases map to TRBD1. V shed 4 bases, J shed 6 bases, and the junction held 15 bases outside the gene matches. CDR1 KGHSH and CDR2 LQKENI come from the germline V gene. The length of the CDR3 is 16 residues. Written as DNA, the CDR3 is TGTGCCAGCTCACGGCGAGAAGTAGACAGGGACGGCGAGCAGTACTTC. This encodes CASSRREVDRDGEQYF. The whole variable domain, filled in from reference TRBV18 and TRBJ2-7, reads NAGVMQNPRHLVRRRGQEARLRCSPMKGHSHVYWYRQLPEEGLKFMVYLQKENIIDESGMPKERFSAEFPKEGPSILRIQQVVRGDSAAYFCASSRREVDRDGEQYFGPGTRLTVT.

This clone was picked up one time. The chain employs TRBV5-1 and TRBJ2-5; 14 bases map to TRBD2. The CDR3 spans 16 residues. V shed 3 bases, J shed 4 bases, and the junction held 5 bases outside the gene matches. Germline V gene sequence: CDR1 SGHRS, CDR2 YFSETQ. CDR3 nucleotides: TGCGCCAGCAGCTACTCGACTAGCGGGAGGGGAGAGACCCAGTACTTC. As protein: CASSYSTSGRGETQYF.

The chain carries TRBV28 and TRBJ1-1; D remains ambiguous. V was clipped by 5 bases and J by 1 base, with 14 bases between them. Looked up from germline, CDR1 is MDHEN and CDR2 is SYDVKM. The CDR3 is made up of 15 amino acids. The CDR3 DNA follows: TGTGCCAGCAGTGCCCAGGCCCCTCGGAACACTGAAGCTTTCTTT. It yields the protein CASSAQAPRNTEAFF.

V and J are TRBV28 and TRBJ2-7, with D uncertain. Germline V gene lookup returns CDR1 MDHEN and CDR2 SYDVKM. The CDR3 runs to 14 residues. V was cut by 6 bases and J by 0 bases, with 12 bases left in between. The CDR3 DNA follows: TGTGCCAGCAGCTTACGGAGTGTCTCCTACGAGCAGTACTTC. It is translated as CASSLRSVSYEQYF.

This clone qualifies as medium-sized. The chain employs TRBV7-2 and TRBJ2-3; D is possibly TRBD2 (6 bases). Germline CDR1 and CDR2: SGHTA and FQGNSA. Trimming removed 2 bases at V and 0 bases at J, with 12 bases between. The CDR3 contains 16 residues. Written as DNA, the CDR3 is TGTGCCAGCAGCTTATCCAGCGGGCTTAGCACAGATACGCAGTATTTT. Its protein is CASSLSSGLSTDTQYF.

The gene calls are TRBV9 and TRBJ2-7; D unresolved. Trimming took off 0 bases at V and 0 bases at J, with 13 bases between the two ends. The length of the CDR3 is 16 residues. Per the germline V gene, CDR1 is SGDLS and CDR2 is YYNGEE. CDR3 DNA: TGTGCCAGCAGCGTAGGTTATGGTGAATTCTCCTACGAGCAGTACTTC. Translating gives CASSVGYGEFSYEQYF. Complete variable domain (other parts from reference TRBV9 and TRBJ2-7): DSGVTQTPKHLITATGQRVTLRCSPRSGDLSVYWYQQSLDQGLQFLIQYYNGEERAKGNILERFSAQQFPDLHSELNLSSLELGDSALYFCASSVGYGEFSYEQYFGPGTRLTVT.

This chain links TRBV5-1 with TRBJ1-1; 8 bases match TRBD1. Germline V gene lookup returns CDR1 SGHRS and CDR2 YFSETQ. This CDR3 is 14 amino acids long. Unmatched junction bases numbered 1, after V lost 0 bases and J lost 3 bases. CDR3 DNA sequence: TGCGCCAGCAGCTTGGGACAGGGGCACACTGAAGCTTTCTTT. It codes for CASSLGQGHTEAFF.

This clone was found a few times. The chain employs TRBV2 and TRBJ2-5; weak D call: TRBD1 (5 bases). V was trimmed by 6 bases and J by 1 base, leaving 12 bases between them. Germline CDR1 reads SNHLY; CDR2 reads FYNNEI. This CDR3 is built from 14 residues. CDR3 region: CASSRLTVQETQYF. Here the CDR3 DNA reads TGTGCCAGCAGCCGACTGACAGTCCAAGAGACCCAGTACTTC.

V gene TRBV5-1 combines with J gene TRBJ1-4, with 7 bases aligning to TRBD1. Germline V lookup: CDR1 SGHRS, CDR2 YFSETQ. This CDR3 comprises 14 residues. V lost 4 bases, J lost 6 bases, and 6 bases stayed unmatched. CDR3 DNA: TGCGCCAGCAGCGACACAGGGACAGATGAAAAACTGTTTTTT. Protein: CASSDTGTDEKLFF.

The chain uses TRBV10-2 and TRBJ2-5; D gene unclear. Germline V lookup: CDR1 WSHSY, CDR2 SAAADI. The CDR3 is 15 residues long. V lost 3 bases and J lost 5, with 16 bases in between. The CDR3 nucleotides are TGCGCCAGCAGTGAATTGCAGGTCACCGTGGAGACCCAGTACTTC. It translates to CASSELQVTVETQYF.

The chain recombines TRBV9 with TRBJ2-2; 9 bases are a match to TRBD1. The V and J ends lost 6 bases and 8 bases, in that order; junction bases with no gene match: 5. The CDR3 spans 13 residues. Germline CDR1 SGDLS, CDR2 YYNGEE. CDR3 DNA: TGTGCCAGCAACACAGGGGGCTGGGGGGAGCTGTTTTTT. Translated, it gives CASNTGGWGELFF.

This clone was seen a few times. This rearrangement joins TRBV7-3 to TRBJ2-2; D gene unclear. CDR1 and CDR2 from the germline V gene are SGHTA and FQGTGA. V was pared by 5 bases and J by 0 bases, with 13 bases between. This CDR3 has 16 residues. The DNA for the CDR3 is TGTGCCAGCAGCCCCGGGCCCCAGACGAACACCGGGGAGCTGTTTTTT. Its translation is CASSPGPQTNTGELFF.

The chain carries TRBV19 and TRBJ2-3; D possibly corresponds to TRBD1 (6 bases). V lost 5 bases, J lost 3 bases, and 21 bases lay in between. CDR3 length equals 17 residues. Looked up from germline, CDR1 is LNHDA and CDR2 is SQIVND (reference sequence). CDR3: CASSGRIRGTMTDTQYF. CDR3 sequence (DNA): TGTGCCAGTAGTGGTCGGATTAGGGGGACGATGACAGATACGCAGTATTTT.

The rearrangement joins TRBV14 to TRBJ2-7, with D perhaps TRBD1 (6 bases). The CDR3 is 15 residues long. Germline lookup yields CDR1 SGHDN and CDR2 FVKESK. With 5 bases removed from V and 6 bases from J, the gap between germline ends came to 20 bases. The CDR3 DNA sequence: TGTGCCAGCAGCGTTGGCCACAGGGCCAACTCCGAGCAGTACTTC. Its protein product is CASSVGHRANSEQYF.

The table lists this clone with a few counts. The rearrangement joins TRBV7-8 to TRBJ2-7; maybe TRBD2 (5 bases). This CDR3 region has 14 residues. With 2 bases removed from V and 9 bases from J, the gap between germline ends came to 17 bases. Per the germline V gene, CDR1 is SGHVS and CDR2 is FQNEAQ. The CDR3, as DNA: TGTGCCAGCAGCTTAACGGGATCCTTTGCCCGGCAGTACTTC. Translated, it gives CASSLTGSFARQYF.

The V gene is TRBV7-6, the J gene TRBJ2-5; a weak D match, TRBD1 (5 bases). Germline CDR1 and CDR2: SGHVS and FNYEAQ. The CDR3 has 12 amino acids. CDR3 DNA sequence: TGTGCTTCCCAGGGCTACCAAGAGACCCAGTACTTC. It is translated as CASQGYQETQYF.

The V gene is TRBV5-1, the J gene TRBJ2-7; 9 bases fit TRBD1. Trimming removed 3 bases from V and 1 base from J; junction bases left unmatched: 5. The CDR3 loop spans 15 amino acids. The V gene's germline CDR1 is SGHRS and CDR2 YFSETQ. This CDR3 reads CASSWGQGLSYEQYF. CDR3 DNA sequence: TGCGCCAGCAGCTGGGGACAGGGCCTGTCCTACGAGCAGTACTTC.